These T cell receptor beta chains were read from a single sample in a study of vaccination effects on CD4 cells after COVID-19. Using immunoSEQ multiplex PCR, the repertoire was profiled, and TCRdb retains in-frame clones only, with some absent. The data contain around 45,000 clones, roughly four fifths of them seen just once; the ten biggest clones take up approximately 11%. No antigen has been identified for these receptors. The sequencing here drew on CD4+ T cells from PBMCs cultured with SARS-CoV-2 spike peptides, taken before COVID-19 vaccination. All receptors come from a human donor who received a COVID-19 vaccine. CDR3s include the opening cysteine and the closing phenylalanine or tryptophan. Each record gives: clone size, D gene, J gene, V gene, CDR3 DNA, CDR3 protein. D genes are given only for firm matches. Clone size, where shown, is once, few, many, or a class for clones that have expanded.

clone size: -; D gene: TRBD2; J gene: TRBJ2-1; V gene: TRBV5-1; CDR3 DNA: TGCGCCAGCAGCTTGGGGGCTAGCGGGTCCTACAATGAGCAGTTCTTC; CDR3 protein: CASSLGASGSYNEQFF
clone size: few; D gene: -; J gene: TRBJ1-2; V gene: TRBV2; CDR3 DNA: TGTGCCAGCAGTGAGGACGGTCTCTATGGCTACACCTTC; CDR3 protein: CASSEDGLYGYTF
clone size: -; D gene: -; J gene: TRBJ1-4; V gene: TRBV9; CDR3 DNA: TGTGCCAGCAGCCCAAACACAGGGCCGGGGGCTAATGAAAAACTGTTTTTT; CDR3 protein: CASSPNTGPGANEKLFF
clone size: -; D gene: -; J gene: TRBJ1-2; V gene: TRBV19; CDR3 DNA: TGTGCCAGTAAGTCGTTCTATGGCTACACCTTC; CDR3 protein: CASKSFYGYTF
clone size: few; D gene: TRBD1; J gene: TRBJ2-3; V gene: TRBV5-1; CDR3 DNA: TGCGCCAGCAGCTGGGACAGCATCGATACGCAGTATTTT; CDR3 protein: CASSWDSIDTQYF
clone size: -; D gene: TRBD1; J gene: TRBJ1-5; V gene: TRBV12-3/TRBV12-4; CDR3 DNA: TGTGCCAGCAGGGGACAGGATATGCAGCCCCAGCATTTT; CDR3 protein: CASRGQDMQPQHF
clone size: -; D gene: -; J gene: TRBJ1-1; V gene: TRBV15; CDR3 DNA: TGTGCCACCAGCAGAGAAGAGAGCACTGAAGCTTTCTTT; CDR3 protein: CATSREESTEAFF
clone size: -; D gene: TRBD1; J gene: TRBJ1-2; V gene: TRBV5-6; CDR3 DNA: TGTGCCAGCAGCTTGAACCCAGGGGGTAACAGCTATGGCTACACCTTC; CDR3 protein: CASSLNPGGNSYGYTF
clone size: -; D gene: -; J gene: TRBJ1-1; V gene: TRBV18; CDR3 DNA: TGTGCCAGCTCACCACAGGATTTAGGGCGCACTGAAGCTTTCTTT; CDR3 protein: CASSPQDLGRTEAFF
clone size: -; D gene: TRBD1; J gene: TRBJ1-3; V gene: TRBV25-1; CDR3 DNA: TGTGCCAGCAGTGAACTTGGGGACAGGGGGGGAAACACCATATATTTT; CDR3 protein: CASSELGDRGGNTIYF
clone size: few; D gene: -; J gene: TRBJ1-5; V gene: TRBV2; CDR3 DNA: TGTGCCAGCAGTCGAAGTAGCAATCAGCCCCAGCATTTT; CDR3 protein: CASSRSSNQPQHF
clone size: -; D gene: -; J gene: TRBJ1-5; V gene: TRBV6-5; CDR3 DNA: TGTGCCAGCAGCCCCCTTGGAGGCAATCAGCCCCAGCATTTT; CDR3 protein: CASSPLGGNQPQHF
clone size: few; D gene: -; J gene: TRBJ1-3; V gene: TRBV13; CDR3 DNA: TGTGCCAGCAGCCCCGGACAGCCCTCTGGAAACACCATATATTTT; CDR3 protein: CASSPGQPSGNTIYF
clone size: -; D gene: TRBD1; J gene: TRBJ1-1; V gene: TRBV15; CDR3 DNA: TGTGCCACCAGCCGTAGACAGGGATACGGCACTGAAGCTTTCTTT; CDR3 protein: CATSRRQGYGTEAFF
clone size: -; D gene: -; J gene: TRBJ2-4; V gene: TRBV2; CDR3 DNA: TGTGCCAGCAGCCTAACAAGGGACATTCAGTACTTC; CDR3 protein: CASSLTRDIQYF
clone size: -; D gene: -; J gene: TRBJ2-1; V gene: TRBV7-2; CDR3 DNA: TGTGCCAGCAGCCTTAACGCGGGGCCGCAGAATGAGCAGTTCTTC; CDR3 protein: CASSLNAGPQNEQFF
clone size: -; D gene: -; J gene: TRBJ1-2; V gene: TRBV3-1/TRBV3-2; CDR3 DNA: TGTGCCAGCAGCCAAGATTCCTCCAGGGTGGGGGGCTACACCTTC; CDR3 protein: CASSQDSSRVGGYTF
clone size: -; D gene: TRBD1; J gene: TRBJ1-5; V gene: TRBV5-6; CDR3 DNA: TGTGCCAGCAGCTTAAGTGACAGGGTGAATCAGCCCCAGCATTTT; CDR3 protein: CASSLSDRVNQPQHF